This TCR beta chain emerged from a study of T cell changes during pregnancy in multiple sclerosis. The CDR3 runs to 10 residues. The V and J ends lost 5 bases and 8 bases respectively, with 9 bases between them. Germline V gene sequence: CDR1 DFQATT, CDR2 SNEGSKA (reference sequence). Clones were sequenced by immunoSEQ multiplex PCR, and TCRdb holds only the in-frame ones, with some missing. The sample lists roughly 90,000 clones, about 93% seen once, with approximately 4.5% in the top ten. The source was peripheral blood, collected in the first trimester of pregnancy. V is TRBV20-1 and J is TRBJ1-2, with D perhaps TRBD1 (5 bases). The receptor's source is a female donor with multiple sclerosis, enrolled in a pregnancy study. This CDR3 is CSAWEGGYTF. Here the CDR3 DNA reads TGCAGTGCTTGGGAGGGGGGCTACACCTTC.